This T cell receptor (beta chain) comes out of a study of Ad26.COV2.S vaccination and SARS-CoV-2 variants. Study-level points and caveats: TCR breadth and depth analyses may have underestimated total T cell responses.

In the case of this clone: Antigen unknown.

Sequenced by immunoSEQ multiplex PCR; TCRdb stores in-frame clones only, minus some. Among 300,000 to 400,000 clones listed, about 91% were seen once. The CDR3 contains 15 residues. The germline gives CDR1 MNHNY, CDR2 SVGAGI (reference sequence). The trim removed 6 bases at V and 4 bases at J, leaving 6 bases unmatched. The sample in question was peripheral blood, obtained after recovery from COVID-19. The chain carries TRBV6-6 and TRBJ2-3, with 11 bases lining up with TRBD1. The origin of this receptor is a human donor who had recovered from COVID-19. The CDR3 DNA follows: TGTGCCAGCAGCGCGGGACAGGGGGTTTCAGATACGCAGTATTTT. Its translation is CASSAGQGVSDTQYF.